Detailed here is one TCR beta chain. Its recognized antigen is unknown. No much larger clone is present one base from it, and per-base qualities are unavailable. This record comes from a study of control samples from healthy donors and cancer patients (TCRdb year 2020). Trimming removed 1 base from V and 8 bases from J; the gene matches leave 13 bases unexplained. The CDR3 runs 17 residues from the cysteine to the phenylalanine. Of all the DNA, just the CDR3 is kept, 51 bases in frame from base 1. The germline V gene (reference sequence) supplies CDR1 LGHDT and CDR2 YNNKEL. Library generation was performed with the immunoSEQ multiplex PCR assay. TCRdb took over this immuneACCESS table, retaining in-frame rearrangements with V and J assigned. Such tables are incomplete; in checked studies, under half of the missing clones stem from an unresolved V gene, and the remainder is unexplained. This sample lists 150,000 or so clones; about 93% were detected once. The biggest ten clones account for around 2.2% of the sample.

Here the chain combines TRBV3-1 (or the pseudogene TRBV3-2) and TRBJ2-3, with 9 middle bases fitting TRBD2. The source of this sequence is a man over 45 in good health. The source material was blood. The sequenced DNA is TGTGCCAGCAGCCAAGTCCCAGTTAGCGGGAGTCGTGCTACGCAGTATTTT. It translates as CASSQVPVSGSRATQYF.